The 24 T cell receptor beta chains below were found in one sample sequenced in a study of early T cells in non-severe SARS-CoV-2 infection. TCRdb fed the 5' RACE reads into MiXCR, producing one record per CDR3 protein. Altogether about 68,000 distinct CDR3 sequences are present, 10% to 15% being singletons, with the ten largest covering roughly 1.7%. The specimen sequenced was whole blood. These receptors were obtained from an adult who was a healthcare worker with PCR-confirmed SARS-CoV-2 infection or an uninfected control (not recorded which).

CDR3 sequence reads: CASSLRNGAGETQYF. DNA of the CDR3: TGTGCCAGCAGCCTGAGGAACGGGGCCGGCGAGACCCAGTACTTC. The V and J genes are TRBV12-3 or TRBV12-4 and TRBJ2-5; the D gene could be TRBD1 or TRBD2 (5 bases each). The CDR3 is 15 residues long. V was cut by 6 bases and J by 5 bases, with 19 bases left in between.

This clonotype has ten or more counts. The chain is built from TRBV29-1 and TRBJ2-5; D is unresolved. This CDR3 spans 11 amino acids. V gave up 5 bases and J gave up 5 bases, with 9 bases separating them. CDR1 and CDR2 from the germline V gene are SQVTM and ANQGSEA. The CDR3: CSVPAQETQYF. The CDR3 region has the DNA TGCAGCGTTCCGGCCCAGGAGACCCAGTACTTC.

This clonotype was counted only a few times. The chain links TRBV2 to TRBJ2-3; D is tentatively TRBD1 or TRBD2 (5 bases each). The CDR3 consists of 15 residues. Trimming stripped 4 bases from V and 4 bases from J, with 15 bases between. Looked up from germline, CDR1 is SNHLY and CDR2 is FYNNEI. CDR3 sequence reads: CASSVEGPPADTQYF. In DNA, the CDR3 is TGTGCCAGCAGTGTAGAGGGGCCCCCCGCAGATACGCAGTATTTT.

Only a few counts were recorded for this clonotype. V usage is TRBV13 and J usage is TRBJ2-4; 7 nucleotides align to TRBD1. With V trimmed by 6 bases and J by 3 bases, 11 bases remained unmatched. From germline, CDR1 is PRHDT and CDR2 FYEKMQ (reference sequence). The CDR3 runs 16 residues. Here the CDR3 DNA reads TGTGCCAGCAGACATACAGGGGAAGACGGCAAAAACATTCAGTACTTC. Translated, it gives CASRHTGEDGKNIQYF.

The V call is TRBV28, the J call TRBJ2-7; a weak D match, TRBD1 (6 bases). Germline V lookup: CDR1 MDHEN, CDR2 SYDVKM. There are 12 residues in the CDR3. Trimming left V 3 bases short and J 11 bases short, with 14 bases between. DNA for the CDR3: TGTGCCAGCAGTTTGGGGGCGGCAAAGGAGTACTTC. Translation: CASSLGAAKEYF.

The table lists this clonotype with a few counts. The chain has TRBV6-2 or TRBV6-3 and TRBJ2-5; D is unclear. CDR3 length: 13 residues. Germline V gene sequence: CDR1 MNHEY, CDR2 SVGEGT. Trimming stripped 10 bases from V and 1 base from J, with 13 bases between. The CDR3 coding sequence is TGTGCCACCCAAAGGCGGATCCAAGAGACCCAGTACTTC. It is translated as CATQRRIQETQYF.

In its sample, this clonotype was seen a few times. The chain uses TRBV3-1 and TRBJ2-2; D may match TRBD1 or TRBD2 (6 bases each). The CDR3 is 13 amino acids. Trimming stripped 9 bases from V and 2 bases from J, with 10 bases between. In germline, CDR1 is LGHDT, CDR2 YNNKEL (reference sequence). For the CDR3, the DNA is TGTGCCAGTCGGGGGCCAAACACCGGGGAGCTGTTTTTT. Translating gives CASRGPNTGELFF. Full variable domain (missing parts from reference TRBV3-1 and TRBJ2-2): DTAVSQTPKYLVTQMGNDKSIKCEQNLGHDTMYWYKQDSKKFLKIMFSYNNKELIINETVPNRFSPKSPDKAHLNLHINSLELGDSAVYFCASRGPNTGELFFGEGSRLTVL.

The rearrangement joins TRBV7-2 to TRBJ2-7; no firm D call. From germline, CDR1 is SGHTA and CDR2 FQGNSA. This CDR3 is 17 amino acids long. V dropped 5 bases and J dropped 2 bases, with 22 bases sitting between them. The DNA of the CDR3 is TGTGCCAGCAGCCGAACTGTAAGCCTCGGGCGAGCCTACGAGCAGTACTTC. As protein: CASSRTVSLGRAYEQYF.

The sample holds many counts of this clonotype. The chain employs TRBV30 and TRBJ2-7, with a tentative D call TRBD2 (6 bases). The CDR3 has 15 amino acids. The V end was cut by 2 bases, the J end by 3 bases, with 17 bases between. Germline CDR1 is GTSNPN and CDR2 is SVGIG (reference sequence). The chain's CDR3 is CAWSTSWTGDYEQYF. The CDR3 bases are TGTGCCTGGAGTACCTCCTGGACGGGGGACTACGAGCAGTACTTC.

This clonotype was counted between two and nine times. The rearrangement uses TRBV7-2 and TRBJ2-3; D gene unclear. The CDR3 contains 14 residues. V shed 3 bases and J shed 0 bases, with 7 bases lying between them. CDR1 and CDR2 (germline): SGHTA, FQGNSA. For the CDR3, the DNA is TGTGCCAGCAGCTTGGTGGGGAGCACAGATACGCAGTATTTT. This translates into CASSLVGSTDTQYF.

This clonotype was seen a few times. V is TRBV5-4 and J is TRBJ1-1; D is unclear. The germline V and J ends were trimmed by 4 bases and 3 bases, with 10 bases remaining between them. The germline CDR1 and CDR2 sequences are SGHNT and YYREEE (reference sequence). This CDR3 has 13 amino acids. In nucleotides, the CDR3 is TGTGCCAGCAGCCGACCGCGGGACACTGAAGCTTTCTTT. This gives the protein CASSRPRDTEAFF.

This clonotype was detected many times. J is TRBJ2-2 and V is TRBV3-1, with D unresolved. The length of the CDR3 is 15 residues. Germline CDR1 is LGHDT and CDR2 is YNNKEL (reference sequence). V lost 4 bases, J lost 0 bases, and 9 bases lay in between. CDR3 nucleotides: TGTGCCAGCAGCCCGACACCCTCGAACACCGGGGAGCTGTTTTTT. It encodes CASSPTPSNTGELFF.

This clonotype came up many times. The chain uses TRBV20-1 and TRBJ2-7; 8 bases fit TRBD1. This CDR3 is 15 amino acids long. Germline trimming cut 5 bases from V and 2 bases from J; bases unmatched to any gene: 11. Germline lookup yields CDR1 DFQATT and CDR2 SNEGSKA (reference sequence). CDR3 protein: CSASPRTGKTYEQYF. The CDR3 bases are TGCAGTGCTTCACCTAGGACAGGGAAGACCTACGAGCAGTACTTC.

This clonotype turned up a few times. The chain carries TRBV28 and TRBJ2-2; TRBD1 agrees at 8 bases. The CDR3 has 16 residues. With V trimmed by 7 bases and J by 0 bases, 7 bases remained unmatched. Per germline, CDR1 MDHEN and CDR2 SYDVKM. CDR3 loop: CASTLPGQANTGELFF. The CDR3 DNA reads as TGTGCCAGCACTCTCCCGGGACAGGCGAACACCGGGGAGCTGTTTTTT.

This clonotype occurred a few times. The V call is TRBV10-3, the J call TRBJ2-7, with TRBD1 matching over 11 bases. The CDR3 extends over 14 amino acids. Germline values: CDR1 ENHRY, CDR2 SYGVKD. The J segment lost 5 bases and the V segment lost 4 bases, leaving 4 bases of the junction unmatched. This CDR3 reads CAISAGQGAHEQYF. CDR3 in DNA: TGTGCCATCAGTGCCGGACAGGGGGCCCACGAGCAGTACTTC.

A remark on this clonotype: One base away lies a much larger clone, so this may be a sequencing read error. This chain uses TRBV3-1 with TRBJ1-4; no reliable D call. V gave up 5 bases and J gave up 5 bases, with 15 bases separating them. The germline V gene has CDR1 LGHDT and CDR2 YNNKEL (reference sequence). The CDR3 contains 15 residues. The CDR3 loop reads CASSTTMGNNEKLFF. For the CDR3, the DNA is TGTGCCAGCAGCACAACGATGGGAAACAATGAAAAACTGTTTTTT.

This clonotype was detected many times. V is TRBV6-5 and J is TRBJ1-3, with 8 bases fitting TRBD1. Germline V lookup: CDR1 MNHEY, CDR2 SVGAGI. V lost 6 bases, J lost 2 bases, and 3 bases stayed unmatched. The CDR3 contains 14 residues. CDR3 DNA: TGTGCCAGCAGAACGACAGGGGCTGGAAACACCATATATTTT. Translating gives CASRTTGAGNTIYF.

The CDR3 reads CASTRHGSGDNSPLHF. The CDR3 bases are TGTGCCAGCACCAGACATGGGAGTGGGGATAATTCACCCCTCCACTTT. The genes are TRBV12-3 or TRBV12-4 and TRBJ1-6; D unresolved. The V end lost 7 bases, the J end lost 5 bases, and 18 bases lay between the germline ends. The length of the CDR3 is 16 residues.

This clonotype was detected only a few times. The chain recombines TRBV7-2 with TRBJ2-4; the D gene is possibly TRBD1 (5 bases). V lost 0 bases to trimming and J lost 0 bases, with 12 bases between them. Germline V gene sequence: CDR1 SGHTA, CDR2 FQGNSA. This CDR3 comprises 17 residues. The CDR3 protein is CASSLAVVTVAKNIQYF. For the CDR3, the DNA is TGTGCCAGCAGCTTAGCTGTAGTGACAGTAGCCAAAAACATTCAGTACTTC.

Ten or more counts support this clonotype. CDR3: CASSLAWTDSYEQYF. Written as DNA, the CDR3 is TGTGCCAGCAGCTTAGCTTGGACGGACTCCTACGAGCAGTACTTC. The chain couples TRBV7-8 to TRBJ2-7; D uncertain. V gave up 0 bases and J gave up 0 bases, with 9 bases separating them. Germline V lookup: CDR1 SGHVS, CDR2 FQNEAQ. This CDR3 comprises 15 residues.

In its sample, this clonotype was seen a few times. The rearrangement joins TRBV20-1 to TRBJ1-1, with D unresolved. The CDR3 totals 15 residues. Germline V gene lookup returns CDR1 DFQATT and CDR2 SNEGSKA (reference sequence). V lost 6 bases and J lost 0, with 17 bases in between. The DNA for the CDR3 is TGCAGTGCCCCGTTGGAGGGCCGGATGAACACTGAAGCTTTCTTT. Its translation: CSAPLEGRMNTEAFF.

This clonotype was detected a few times. The chain links TRBV11-2 to TRBJ1-3; D gene unclear. Germline values: CDR1 SGHAT, CDR2 FQNNGV. Between the trimmed V and J ends, which lost 4 bases and 0 bases, there was a span of 7 bases. This CDR3 region has 14 residues. The chain's CDR3 is CASSSIPSGNTIYF. The CDR3 DNA is TGTGCCAGCAGCTCCATCCCCTCTGGAAACACCATATATTTT.

This clonotype came up many times. V and J are TRBV18 and TRBJ1-1; perhaps TRBD1 as D (6 bases). V lost 3 bases to trimming and J lost 5 bases, with 10 bases between them. CDR1 is KGHSH and CDR2 is LQKENI in the germline V gene. CDR3 size: 13 residues. For the CDR3, the DNA is TGTGCCAGCTCACCCCGTCAGGGGACTGAAGCTTTCTTT. This translates into CASSPRQGTEAFF. Using reference TRBV18 and TRBJ1-1 for the parts outside the CDR3, the full variable domain is NAGVMQNPRHLVRRRGQEARLRCSPMKGHSHVYWYRQLPEEGLKFMVYLQKENIIDESGMPKERFSAEFPKEGPSILRIQQVVRGDSAAYFCASSPRQGTEAFFGQGTRLTVV.

The rearrangement uses TRBV7-6 and TRBJ2-3; D is possibly TRBD1 (8 bases). The CDR3 spans 17 residues. V was pared by 7 bases and J by 6 bases, with 26 bases between. Germline CDR1 SGHVS, CDR2 FNYEAQ. The CDR3 region has the DNA TGTGCCAGCAAGGGGGGGACCGGACAGGGCCTAGGGGATACGCAGTATTTT. This gives the protein CASKGGTGQGLGDTQYF.